A selection of T cell receptor beta chains follows, all from one sample in a study of CD8 T cells in Susac syndrome. MiXCR was run by TCRdb on the immunoSEQ multiplex PCR reads, yielding one entry per CDR3 protein. The sample contains over 150,000 distinct CDR3 sequences, under 95% of which appear only once. Specimen: CD4+ T cells from PBMCs. The receptors shown here come from a human donor with multiple sclerosis. The CDR3 runs from the conserved cysteine through the conserved F or W. Each record gives: V gene, J gene, D gene, clone size, CDR3 DNA, CDR3 protein. D genes are given only for firm matches. Clone size is shown for a subset of rows, as once, few, many or a class of expanded clone.

v_gene: TRBV2
j_gene: TRBJ2-6
d_gene: NA
abundance: NA
CDR3nt: TGTGCCGGGTCCACCGATAGCTCTGGGGCCAACGTCCTGACTTTC
CDR3aa: CAGSTDSSGANVLTF

v_gene: TRBV20-1
j_gene: TRBJ1-2
d_gene: TRBD1
abundance: NA
CDR3nt: TGCAGTGCTAGTTTGGGACAGGGGGCTGGTGGCTACACCTTC
CDR3aa: CSASLGQGAGGYTF

v_gene: TRBV7-2
j_gene: TRBJ2-5
d_gene: NA
abundance: NA
CDR3nt: TGTGCCAGCACTCTCGGAGGGGAGACCCAGTACTTC
CDR3aa: CASTLGGETQYF

v_gene: TRBV24-1
j_gene: TRBJ2-5
d_gene: TRBD2
abundance: NA
CDR3nt: TGTGCCACCAGTGATCCACGGACTAGCCAAGAGACCCAGTACTTC
CDR3aa: CATSDPRTSQETQYF

v_gene: TRBV6-6
j_gene: TRBJ1-1
d_gene: NA
abundance: NA
CDR3nt: TGTGCCAGCAGTTACTCAGGGACAATGAACACTGAAGCTTTCTTT
CDR3aa: CASSYSGTMNTEAFF

v_gene: TRBV6-5
j_gene: TRBJ2-7
d_gene: TRBD1
abundance: NA
CDR3nt: TGTGCCAGCAGACGACAGGGACCCCACGAGCAGTACTTC
CDR3aa: CASRRQGPHEQYF

v_gene: TRBV5-6
j_gene: TRBJ2-5
d_gene: NA
abundance: NA
CDR3nt: TGTGCCAGCAGCACAGGACCCCTTACAAAAATGCCCCAGTACTTC
CDR3aa: CASSTGPLTKMPQYF

v_gene: TRBV28
j_gene: TRBJ2-7
d_gene: TRBD1
abundance: few
CDR3nt: TGTGCCAGCAGTTTGGGGACAGCACCCTACGAGCAGTACTTC
CDR3aa: CASSLGTAPYEQYF

v_gene: TRBV7-2
j_gene: TRBJ1-4
d_gene: NA
abundance: NA
CDR3nt: TGTGCCAGCAGCCGGGCGACAACTAATGAAAAACTGTTTTTT
CDR3aa: CASSRATTNEKLFF

v_gene: TRBV2
j_gene: TRBJ1-1
d_gene: NA
abundance: NA
CDR3nt: TGTGCCAGCAGATCGGGACGGAGCCCTCCTGAAGCTTTCTTT
CDR3aa: CASRSGRSPPEAFF

v_gene: TRBV28
j_gene: TRBJ2-2
d_gene: NA
abundance: NA
CDR3nt: TGTGCCAGCAGTTTATGGCCCGCCCGGTCCTTTGACACCGGGGAGCTGTTTTTT
CDR3aa: CASSLWPARSFDTGELFF

v_gene: TRBV28
j_gene: TRBJ1-1
d_gene: TRBD1
abundance: NA
CDR3nt: TGTGCCAGCAGTGAACAGGGGCAAGGGAACACTGAAGCTTTCTTT
CDR3aa: CASSEQGQGNTEAFF

v_gene: TRBV5-1
j_gene: TRBJ2-7
d_gene: TRBD2
abundance: NA
CDR3nt: TGCGCCAGCAGCTTGGAGAGCGGGGGCCTCTACGAGCAGTACTTC
CDR3aa: CASSLESGGLYEQYF

v_gene: TRBV5-6
j_gene: TRBJ2-1
d_gene: NA
abundance: once
CDR3nt: TGTGCCAGCAGCTTTGAACAGGGTGGGTACAATGAGCAGTTCTTC
CDR3aa: CASSFEQGGYNEQFF

v_gene: TRBV12-3/TRBV12-4
j_gene: TRBJ1-1
d_gene: NA
abundance: once
CDR3nt: TGTGCCAGCAGTTTTTCGGGGATTAACACTGAAGCTTTCTTT
CDR3aa: CASSFSGINTEAFF

v_gene: TRBV5-1
j_gene: TRBJ1-2
d_gene: NA
abundance: NA
CDR3nt: TGCGCCAGCAGCTTCGGGTTTCAGGGGCTGGGATATGGCTACACCTTC
CDR3aa: CASSFGFQGLGYGYTF

v_gene: TRBV12-3/TRBV12-4
j_gene: TRBJ1-3
d_gene: NA
abundance: NA
CDR3nt: TGTGCCAGCAGTTTTGGGTCTTCTGAAAACACCATATATTTT
CDR3aa: CASSFGSSENTIYF

v_gene: TRBV12-3/TRBV12-4
j_gene: TRBJ1-1
d_gene: NA
abundance: NA
CDR3nt: TGTGCCAGCAGTTGGGGTGGGGGCGCGGCTGAAGCTTTCTTT
CDR3aa: CASSWGGGAAEAFF

v_gene: TRBV11-2
j_gene: TRBJ2-5
d_gene: TRBD2
abundance: few
CDR3nt: TGTGCCAGCAGCCCCCCGGCGGGACTAGCGGGAGGGCGAGAGACCCAGTACTTC
CDR3aa: CASSPPAGLAGGRETQYF

v_gene: TRBV30
j_gene: TRBJ2-7
d_gene: NA
abundance: few
CDR3nt: TGTGCCTGGAGTGTAGGCCGGGTCCCTGGGGGAGAGCAGTACTTC
CDR3aa: CAWSVGRVPGGEQYF

v_gene: TRBV24-1
j_gene: TRBJ1-2
d_gene: TRBD1
abundance: NA
CDR3nt: TGTGCCACCAGTGACAGGGGGCGGGGTGGCTACACCTTC
CDR3aa: CATSDRGRGGYTF

v_gene: TRBV12-3/TRBV12-4
j_gene: TRBJ2-7
d_gene: NA
abundance: once
CDR3nt: TGTGCCAGCAGGGGAGGGACAGCCGGGACTAGCGAGCAGTACTTC
CDR3aa: CASRGGTAGTSEQYF

v_gene: TRBV2
j_gene: TRBJ1-5
d_gene: NA
abundance: NA
CDR3nt: TGTGCCAGCAGTGAAGCGCGAAGGGAGGTCAGCAATCAGCCCCAGCATTTT
CDR3aa: CASSEARREVSNQPQHF

v_gene: TRBV7-8
j_gene: TRBJ2-7
d_gene: NA
abundance: NA
CDR3nt: TGTGCCAGCAGCTTACTTCATGCGAGGGAGCAGTACTTC
CDR3aa: CASSLLHAREQYF

v_gene: TRBV27
j_gene: TRBJ2-7
d_gene: TRBD1
abundance: NA
CDR3nt: TGTGCCAGCAGGGCCACAGGGGAAAGAAACTACGAGCAGTACTTC
CDR3aa: CASRATGERNYEQYF

v_gene: TRBV27
j_gene: TRBJ1-2
d_gene: TRBD1
abundance: NA
CDR3nt: TGTGCCAGCAGTCCGGGGACAGGGGAAGTTCATGGCTACACCTTC
CDR3aa: CASSPGTGEVHGYTF

v_gene: TRBV28
j_gene: TRBJ1-6
d_gene: TRBD1
abundance: NA
CDR3nt: TGTGCCAGCAGGCCCGGGACAGGAATTAGGCTCCTCCACTTT
CDR3aa: CASRPGTGIRLLHF

v_gene: TRBV5-1
j_gene: TRBJ2-5
d_gene: TRBD2
abundance: once
CDR3nt: TGCGCCAGCAGCTACGGACTAGCGGGAGGGGGCACTCAAGAGACCCAGTACTTC
CDR3aa: CASSYGLAGGGTQETQYF

v_gene: TRBV7-2
j_gene: TRBJ1-1
d_gene: NA
abundance: NA
CDR3nt: TGTGCCAGCAGCACGAGGGGGAGGGTAGCGAACACTGAAGCTTTCTTT
CDR3aa: CASSTRGRVANTEAFF